This T cell receptor (beta chain) derives from a study of Ad26.COV2.S vaccination and SARS-CoV-2 variants. In the case of this clone: Other DNA sequences in this specimen translate into the identical CDR3.

The CDR3 spans 14 residues. CDR1 is SGHRS, CDR2 YFSETQ, per germline. The V end was cut by 0 bases, the J end by 3 bases, with 8 bases between. Regarding treatment: about 20 received Ad26.COV2.S at low or high dose, single or two shots; 5 received placebo; per-sample allocation not given. Each sample was drawn 63 days after the first injection (of vaccine or placebo). Some clones are missing from TCRdb's copy, which holds only in-frame ones; the method was immunoSEQ multiplex PCR. Here the sample spans over 250,000 clones, over 75% being singletons. This receptor was obtained from a person aged 18-65 years who received the Ad26.COV2.S COVID-19 vaccine or a placebo. The chain employs TRBV5-1 and TRBJ2-3; possibly TRBD1 for D (5 bases). The material sequenced was peripheral blood, taken in a trial of Ad26.COV2.S vaccine versus placebo. The DNA of the CDR3 is TGCGCCAGCAGCTTGGACCCAGGGACAGATACGCAGTATTTT. As protein: CASSLDPGTDTQYF.